The 19 T cell receptor beta chains listed next were all sequenced from one sample in a study of T cells in Graves' hyperthyroidism and ophthalmopathy (dated by TCRdb to between 2018 and 2021). Libraries came from multiplex PCR. The sequencing machine was an Illumina HiSeq 2000. Amplification of TCR beta CDR3 regions was carried out from RNA transcripts. For the first round of RT-PCR on the TCR CDR3, the HTBI primer set was used together with the Qiagen OneStep RT-PCR kit. TCRdb's own reprocessing of the public reads used fastp at Q25 and MiXCR and kept productive beta chains. Each entry merges the rows of one CDR3 protein and shows their most common DNA and genes. In all, the sample holds about 590,000 distinct CDR3 sequences, and 14% of those were seen once. Roughly 6.9% of the sample is taken by the ten largest. Sequencing was done on a sample of blood. Receptor source: a woman under 30 with Graves' ophthalmopathy.

This clonotype was seen many times. This rearrangement joins TRBV28 to TRBJ2-7; 7 bases fit TRBD2. J gave up 4 bases and V 6 bases, and 15 bases lay outside the gene matches. The CDR3 totals 16 residues. Germline assignment: CDR1 MDHEN and CDR2 SYDVKM. CDR3 DNA: TGTGCCAGCAGCGCACGAGGAGTCCGGCGGGAGTACGAGCAGTACTTC. Its protein is CASSARGVRREYEQYF.

This clonotype was observed many times. V is TRBV2 and J is TRBJ2-3; a weak D match, TRBD2 (6 bases). V was pared by 9 bases and J by 2 bases, with 12 bases between. Germline V CDR1 and CDR2: SNHLY, FYNNEI. The CDR3 has 13 residues. For the CDR3, the DNA is TGTGCCAGTCGGGACTCTGTCACAGATACGCAGTATTTT. Encoded protein: CASRDSVTDTQYF.

The chain links TRBV5-1 to TRBJ1-1, with D uncertain. Germline lookup yields CDR1 SGHRS and CDR2 YFSETQ. This CDR3 is built from 14 residues. V dropped 0 bases and J dropped 5 bases, with 11 bases sitting between them. This CDR3 reads CASSLGPQQTEAFF. The CDR3 bases are TGCGCCAGCAGCTTGGGCCCCCAGCAGACTGAAGCTTTCTTT. The variable domain in full, completed from reference TRBV5-1 and TRBJ1-1, reads KAGVTQTPRYLIKTRGQQVTLSCSPISGHRSVSWYQQTPGQGLQFLFEYFSETQRNKGNFPGRFSGRQFSNSRSEMNVSTLELGDSALYLCASSLGPQQTEAFFGQGTRLTVV.

CDR3 sequence reads: CASSVEGRGGANEQFF. Written as DNA, the CDR3 is TGTGCCAGCAGCGTAGAAGGCCGGGGCGGGGCCAATGAGCAGTTCTTC. This chain joins TRBV9 and TRBJ2-1, with a possible D match to TRBD2 (6 bases). V lost 0 bases and J lost 6, with 16 bases in between. The CDR3 spans 16 residues. Per germline, CDR1 SGDLS and CDR2 YYNGEE.

This clonotype was counted at least ten times. The chain is built from TRBV12-3 or TRBV12-4 and TRBJ2-2, with TRBD1 matching 7 bases. The CDR3 spans 14 residues. With 5 bases clipped from V and 2 bases from J, the junction kept 2 bases outside the gene matches. The CDR3 DNA reads as TGTGCCAGCAGTAGGGACAGCAACACCGGGGAGCTGTTTTTT. It encodes CASSRDSNTGELFF.

Many counts were recorded for this clonotype. The V gene is TRBV7-2, the J gene TRBJ2-5; TRBD2 matches 9 bases. Germline CDR1 and CDR2: SGHTA and FQGNSA. The CDR3 runs 19 residues. V was clipped by 1 base and J by 4 bases; unmatched bases: 16. DNA for the CDR3: TGTGCCAGCAGCTTAGAGGGCATACTTACGGCGGGAGGGGGAGAGACCCAGTACTTC. Protein: CASSLEGILTAGGGETQYF.

This clonotype was found many times. The chain carries TRBV27 and TRBJ1-1; tentatively, D is TRBD1 (5 bases). Germline-derived CDR1 and CDR2 are MNHEY and SMNVEV (reference sequence). The CDR3 consists of 14 residues. The V end was cut by 7 bases, the J end by 5 bases, with 17 bases between. In nucleotides, the CDR3 is TGTGCCAGCAAAAGGGGATCGGGACCGACTGAAGCTTTCTTT. As protein: CASKRGSGPTEAFF.

In its sample, this clonotype was seen many times. This chain uses TRBV12-3 or TRBV12-4 with TRBJ2-7; D call uncertain. The CDR3 length is 13 residues. Trimming left V 3 bases short and J 5 bases short, with 11 bases between. Here the CDR3 reads CASSFWGKDEQYF. As DNA, the CDR3 is TGTGCCAGCAGTTTTTGGGGTAAGGACGAGCAGTACTTC.

This clonotype was observed at least ten times. The genes are TRBV20-1 and TRBJ1-1; 7 bases fit TRBD1. CDR1 is DFQATT and CDR2 is SNEGSKA in the germline V gene (reference sequence). The J segment lost 5 bases and the V segment lost 1 base, leaving 10 bases of the junction unmatched. The CDR3 is 15 amino acids. CDR3 protein: CSARAPQGVGTEAFF. The CDR3 coding sequence is TGCAGTGCTAGAGCCCCCCAGGGGGTAGGGACTGAAGCTTTCTTT.

This sequence joins TRBV20-1 and TRBJ1-2, with 7 nucleotides matching TRBD1. CDR3 length equals 15 residues. Per the germline V gene, CDR1 is DFQATT and CDR2 is SNEGSKA (reference sequence). The V segment lost 4 bases and the J segment 3 bases; nucleotides outside the gene matches: 11. The CDR3 reads CSAKPRTGADYGYTF. CDR3 nucleotides: TGCAGTGCTAAGCCCAGGACAGGTGCTGACTATGGCTACACCTTC.

This clonotype occurred many times. This CDR3 reads CASSLVGSYYYGYTF. CDR3 bases: TGTGCCAGCAGTTTAGTCGGTTCCTACTACTATGGCTACACCTTC. V usage is TRBV28 and J usage is TRBJ1-2; D is unclear. The CDR3 covers 15 residues. Between the trimmed V and J ends, which lost 2 bases and 3 bases, there was a span of 13 bases. CDR1 and CDR2 (germline): MDHEN, SYDVKM.

This clonotype was seen ten or more times. The chain employs TRBV27 and TRBJ1-6, with unresolved D. This CDR3 has 16 amino acids. Germline V gene sequence: CDR1 MNHEY, CDR2 SMNVEV (reference sequence). With 4 bases removed from V and 7 bases from J, the gap between germline ends came to 17 bases. The CDR3 loop reads CASSSLGVSPNSPLHF. The CDR3 nucleotides read TGTGCCAGCAGTTCCTTAGGAGTCTCCCCCAATTCACCCCTCCACTTT.

This clonotype was seen more than once but under ten times. J is TRBJ1-1 and V is TRBV24-1; 11 nucleotides line up with TRBD1. The CDR3 is made up of 15 amino acids. Looked up from germline, CDR1 is KGHDR and CDR2 is SFDVKD. V lost 3 bases, J lost 5 bases, and 4 bases stayed unmatched. The CDR3 DNA sequence: TGTGCCACCAGTGATCGGGGGACAGGGGGAACTGAAGCTTTCTTT. Protein sequence: CATSDRGTGGTEAFF.

This clonotype appeared many times. The CDR3 loop reads CASSYPPGQGGDTQYF. CDR3 bases: TGTGCCAGCAGTTATCCACCGGGACAGGGGGGAGATACGCAGTATTTT. The chain is built from TRBV28 and TRBJ2-3; TRBD1 matches 11 bases. This CDR3 is 16 amino acids long. The V gene end was trimmed by 4 bases and the J gene end by 5 bases; junction bases not matched to a gene: 8. Germline V gene data show CDR1 as MDHEN and CDR2 as SYDVKM.

At least ten counts were recorded for this clonotype. The rearrangement joins TRBV29-1 to TRBJ1-4, with D unresolved. V was cut by 8 bases and J by 4 bases, with 11 bases left in between. This CDR3 comprises 12 residues. Germline CDR1 and CDR2: SQVTM and ANQGSEA. CDR3 sequence: CSLRSDNEKLFF. In nucleotides, the CDR3 is TGCAGCCTGAGGTCCGATAATGAAAAACTGTTTTTT.

This chain links TRBV12-3 or TRBV12-4 with TRBJ2-7, with 9 bases aligning to TRBD1. The trim removed 8 bases at V and 2 bases at J, leaving 10 bases unmatched. The CDR3 loop spans 15 amino acids. The CDR3 sequence is CASSPGTGYPYEQYF. The CDR3 nucleotides read TGTGCCAGCTCCCCCGGGACAGGGTACCCCTACGAGCAGTACTTC.

Concerning this clonotype: A much larger clone differs by one base, so this may be a read error. The gene calls are TRBV7-3 and TRBJ2-7; 11 positions agree with TRBD1. Germline CDR1 and CDR2: SGHTA and FQGTGA. CDR3 length: 15 residues. The CDR3 DNA sequence: TGTGCCTGCAGCTTTTTTGGACAGGGGGCTGACGAGCAGTACTTC. It is translated as CACSFFGQGADEQYF. The full variable domain, completed using reference TRBV7-3 and TRBJ2-7, is GAGVSQTPSNKVTEKGKYVELRCDPISGHTALYWYRQSLGQGPEFLIYFQGTGAADDSGLPNDRFFAVRPEGSVSTLKIQRTERGDSAVYLCACSFFGQGADEQYFGPGTRLTVT.

This clonotype was seen at least ten times. This rearrangement joins TRBV28 to TRBJ2-3, with TRBD1 as a possible D gene (6 bases). V was shortened by 6 bases and J by 2 bases, with 18 bases between the two germline ends. This CDR3 spans 16 amino acids. Germline V gene sequence: CDR1 MDHEN, CDR2 SYDVKM. The CDR3 loop is CASRQLDRSVTDTQYF. The CDR3, as DNA: TGTGCCAGCAGGCAACTAGACAGGTCGGTCACAGATACGCAGTATTTT.

V and J are TRBV30 and TRBJ1-6, with D tentatively TRBD1 (6 bases). Trimming stripped 4 bases from V and 5 bases from J, with 18 bases between. The germline V gene has CDR1 GTSNPN and CDR2 SVGIG (reference sequence). CDR3 length: 16 residues. CDR3 sequence reads: CAWTPLDRYDNSPLHF. CDR3 coding DNA: TGTGCCTGGACCCCCCTGGACAGATACGATAATTCACCCCTCCACTTT.